This T cell receptor (beta chain) was recorded in a study of cytomegalovirus exposure and HLA in healthy donors. Study conclusions and caveats: TCR association rates varied by HLA locus in a later analysis, with DRB1 highest and HLA-C lowest. The study put 160 or so TCR beta chains on its list as cytomegalovirus-associated. Sequencing likely produced, as an artifact, a cluster of highly shared sequence variants.

Germline CDR1 is MGHRA and CDR2 is YSYEKL. This CDR3 contains 15 residues. Trimming removed 1 base at V and 7 bases at J, with 16 bases between. Turning to this clone: Antigen: not known.

PCR amplification relied on 60 Vbeta primers (plus 13 Jbeta primers). Some clones are missing from TCRdb's copy, which holds only in-frame ones; the method was immunoSEQ multiplex PCR. The sample has 210,000 or so clones; about 85% are singletons. The specimen was PBMCs. The sequence derives from a woman aged 45-59 years in good health and CMV-seropositive. V and J are TRBV4-1 and TRBJ1-2; D is perhaps TRBD1 (5 bases). CDR3 loop: CASSQGAPRRGGYTF. The CDR3 DNA is TGCGCCAGCAGCCAAGGCGCTCCCCGAAGGGGTGGCTACACCTTC.